This T cell receptor (beta chain) originates from a study of control samples from healthy donors and cancer patients. CDR1 is SGHTA and CDR2 is FQGNSA in the germline V gene. Trimming cost V 4 bases and J 7 bases; bases outside gene matches: 11. The CDR3 has 16 residues. Data came from immunoSEQ multiplex PCR; TCRdb stores just in-frame clones and leaves some out. Its listing shows roughly 200,000 clones. The chain combines TRBV7-2 with TRBJ1-2; 11 bases map to TRBD1. The origin of this receptor is a woman in her 30s in good health. Sequences were obtained from blood. The CDR3 DNA sequence: TGTGCCAGCAGCTATGATGCCGGGACAGGGGGTAGTGGCTACACCTTC. Encoded protein: CASSYDAGTGGSGYTF.